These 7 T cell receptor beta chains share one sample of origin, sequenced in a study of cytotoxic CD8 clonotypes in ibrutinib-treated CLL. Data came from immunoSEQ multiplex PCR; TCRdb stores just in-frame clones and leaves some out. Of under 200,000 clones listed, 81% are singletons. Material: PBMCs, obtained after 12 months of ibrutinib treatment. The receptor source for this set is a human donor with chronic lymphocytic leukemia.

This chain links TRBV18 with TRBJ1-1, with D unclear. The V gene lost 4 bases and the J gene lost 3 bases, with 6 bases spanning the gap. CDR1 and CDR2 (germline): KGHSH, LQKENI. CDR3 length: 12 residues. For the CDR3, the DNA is TGTGCCAGCTCACTTTTGGACACTGAAGCTTTCTTT. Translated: CASSLLDTEAFF.

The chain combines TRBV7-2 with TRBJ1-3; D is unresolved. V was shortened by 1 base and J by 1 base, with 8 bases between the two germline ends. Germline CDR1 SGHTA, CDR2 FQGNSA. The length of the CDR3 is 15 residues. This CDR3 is CASSLVSSSGNTIYF. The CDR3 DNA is TGTGCCAGCAGCTTAGTATCCTCTTCTGGAAACACCATATATTTT.

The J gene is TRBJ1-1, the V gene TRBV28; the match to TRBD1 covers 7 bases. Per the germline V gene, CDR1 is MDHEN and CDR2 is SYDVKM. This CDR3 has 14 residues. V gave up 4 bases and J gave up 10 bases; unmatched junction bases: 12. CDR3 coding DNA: TGTGCCAGCAGTTCTCCACCGGGACAGAGTAGAGCTTTCTTT. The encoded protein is CASSSPPGQSRAFF.

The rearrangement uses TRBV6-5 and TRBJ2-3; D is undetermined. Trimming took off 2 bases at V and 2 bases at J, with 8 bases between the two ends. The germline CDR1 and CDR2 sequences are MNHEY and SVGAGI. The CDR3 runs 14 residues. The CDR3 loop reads CASSYRRYTDTQYF. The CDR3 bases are TGTGCCAGCAGTTACCGACGGTACACAGATACGCAGTATTTT.

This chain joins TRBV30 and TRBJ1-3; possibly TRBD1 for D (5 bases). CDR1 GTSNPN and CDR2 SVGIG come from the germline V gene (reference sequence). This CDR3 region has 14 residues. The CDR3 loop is CAITGTVSGNTIYF. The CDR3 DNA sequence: TGTGCTATAACCGGGACGGTCTCTGGAAACACCATATATTTT.

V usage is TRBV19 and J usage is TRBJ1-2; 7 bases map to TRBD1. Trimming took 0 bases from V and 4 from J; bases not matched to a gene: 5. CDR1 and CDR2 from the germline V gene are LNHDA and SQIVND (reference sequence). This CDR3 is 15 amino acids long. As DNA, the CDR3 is TGTGCCAGTAGTATAGACTGGACAGGACCCTATGGCTACACCTTC. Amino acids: CASSIDWTGPYGYTF.

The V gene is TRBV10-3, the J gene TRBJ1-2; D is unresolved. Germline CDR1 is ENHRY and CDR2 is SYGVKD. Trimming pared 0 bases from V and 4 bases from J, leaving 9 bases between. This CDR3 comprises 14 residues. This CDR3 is CAISESQATYGYTF. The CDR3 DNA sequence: TGTGCCATCAGTGAGTCGCAGGCGACCTATGGCTACACCTTC.